This T cell receptor beta chain was found in a study of Ad26.COV2.S vaccination and SARS-CoV-2 variants. Study context: Donor was assigned to the Ad26.COV2.S arm of trial COV1001. Into the muscle, Ad26.COV2.S was dosed once or twice, 56 days apart.

As regards this clone: Its target is unknown.

General study findings and limits: Analytic work on TCR breadth and depth might have understated the full extent of total T cell responses.

The treatment here: 19 received Ad26.COV2.S at low or high dose, single or two shots; five or six received placebo; per-sample allocation not given. Collection of samples fell on day 63 after the first vaccine or placebo injection. Boston supplied an adult donor aged 18-55 years. CDR1 and CDR2 (germline): SNHLY, FYNNEI. After removal of 6 bases from V and 1 base from J, the junction contained 5 bases not matched to a gene. The length of the CDR3 is 14 residues. Generated by immunoSEQ multiplex PCR, the TCRdb table keeps only in-frame clones and is missing some. The sample has roughly 400,000 clones; less than 95% are singletons.

The chain links TRBV2 to TRBJ1-1; 7 bases match TRBD1. This TCR came from a person between 18 and 65 years old who received the Ad26.COV2.S COVID-19 vaccine or a placebo. Sequencing used peripheral blood, obtained in a trial of Ad26.COV2.S vaccine versus placebo. CDR3 sequence (DNA): TGTGCCAGCAGGGGGGGACAGTGGAACACTGAAGCTTTCTTT. It translates to CASRGGQWNTEAFF.